Presented here are 12 T cell receptor beta chains from one specimen sequenced in a study of CD8+CD57+ T cells in acquired aplastic anemia. Genomic DNA served as template for TCR beta VDJ and CDR3 profiling. TCRdb re-derived calls from the reads in MiXCR, one entry per CDR3 protein. The sample includes 150,000 to 200,000 distinct CDR3 sequences, 64% seen only once; the top ten take roughly 46%. The sample taken for sequencing was sorted CD4+, CD8+, or CD8+CD57+ T cells (not recorded which) from PBMCs. All receptors come from a human donor with severe aplastic anemia or a healthy control (not recorded which).

This chain uses TRBV7-9 with TRBJ1-5; 8 nucleotides agree with TRBD1. The CDR3 length is 16 residues. V was clipped by 4 bases and J by 2 bases; unmatched bases: 7. In germline, CDR1 is SEHNR, CDR2 FQNEAQ (reference sequence). The CDR3 reads CASSSGTGAGNQPQHF. CDR3 DNA sequence: TGTGCCAGCAGCTCCGGGACAGGTGCCGGCAATCAGCCCCAGCATTTT.

This clonotype was picked up many times. The V and J genes are TRBV19 and TRBJ1-1; D unresolved. The CDR3 extends over 12 amino acids. The germline V gene encodes CDR1 LNHDA and CDR2 SQIVND (reference sequence). The V end lost 6 bases, the J end lost 2 bases, and 7 bases lay between the germline ends. CDR3 protein: CASRHFNTEAFF. The CDR3 DNA sequence: TGTGCCAGTAGACACTTTAACACTGAAGCTTTCTTT.

The V and J genes are TRBV28 and TRBJ1-1; the D is unclear. V lost 5 bases, J lost 5 bases, and 18 bases lay in between. The CDR3 loop spans 15 amino acids. Germline CDR1 MDHEN, CDR2 SYDVKM. The DNA for the CDR3 is TGTGCCAGCAGTCCTCGAATTTCGAGTGGGACTGAAGCTTTCTTT. Residues: CASSPRISSGTEAFF.

The chain uses TRBV20-1 and TRBJ2-7, with TRBD2 as a possible D gene (5 bases). Per the germline V gene, CDR1 is DFQATT and CDR2 is SNEGSKA (reference sequence). Trimming left V 6 bases short and J 6 bases short, with 24 bases between. The CDR3 has 15 residues. The DNA for the CDR3 is TGCAGTGCCACTGGGAAGGGCAGCGGTTGGGGCGAGCAGTACTTC. Protein product: CSATGKGSGWGEQYF.

J is TRBJ2-7 and V is TRBV2; TRBD1 matches at 8 bases. The CDR3 length is 14 residues. The germline gives CDR1 SNHLY, CDR2 FYNNEI. V was clipped by 6 bases and J by 0 bases; unmatched bases: 4. In DNA form, the CDR3 reads TGTGCCAGCAGGCCAGGGGGCTACTCCTACGAGCAGTACTTC. Its translation is CASRPGGYSYEQYF.

The chain is built from TRBV15 and TRBJ2-7; D not resolved. The CDR3 totals 14 residues. Trimming stripped 10 bases from V and 2 bases from J, with 18 bases between. From germline, CDR1 is LNHNV and CDR2 YYDKDF (reference sequence). CDR3 in amino acids: CASSIQQRPYEQYF. In DNA form, the CDR3 reads TGTGCCAGCAGTATACAACAGAGACCCTACGAGCAGTACTTC.

The V and J genes are TRBV19 and TRBJ2-3; 12 bases match TRBD1. Trimming took 3 bases from V and 3 from J; bases not matched to a gene: 1. The length of the CDR3 is 15 residues. Germline assignment: CDR1 LNHDA and CDR2 SQIVND (reference sequence). The CDR3 DNA follows: TGTGCCAGTAGTATGGGACAGGGGGCGACAGATACGCAGTATTTT. This gives the protein CASSMGQGATDTQYF.

With respect to this clonotype: A read error may account for a junction end that differs from germline. V is TRBV7-9 and J is TRBJ2-7; 7 bases map to TRBD1. CDR1 and CDR2 (germline): SEHNR, FQNEAQ (reference sequence). The CDR3 loop spans 13 amino acids. In nucleotides, the CDR3 is TGCGCCAGCAGCTTGCCCGACAGGGACGAGCAGTACTTC. It translates to CASSLPDRDEQYF.

The chain links TRBV6-1 to TRBJ1-5; D perhaps matches TRBD1 (5 bases). The germline V and J ends were trimmed by 6 bases and 13 bases, with 22 bases remaining between them. This CDR3 has 14 amino acids. Germline lookup yields CDR1 MNHNS and CDR2 SASEGT. The CDR3 bases are TGTGCCAGCAGCGCCACAGAGACCGGGGACTTACAGCATTTT. Residues: CASSATETGDLQHF.

The V and J genes are TRBV20-1 and TRBJ2-2; TRBD2 agrees at 9 bases. The CDR3 spans 16 residues. Germline V gives CDR1 DFQATT, CDR2 SNEGSKA (reference sequence). The V segment lost 1 base and the J segment 1 base; nucleotides outside the gene matches: 4. The CDR3 protein is CSARGASGKNTGELFF. In DNA, the CDR3 is TGCAGTGCTAGAGGTGCTAGCGGGAAGAACACCGGGGAGCTGTTTTTT.

V is TRBV2 and J is TRBJ2-7; 9 bases are a match to TRBD2. CDR3 length: 14 amino acids. Looked up from germline, CDR1 is SNHLY and CDR2 is FYNNEI. Losses at the gene ends were 6 bases for V and 5 bases for J; bases not matched to a gene: 8. CDR3 in amino acids: CASRPGLAPHEQYF. The CDR3 DNA reads TGTGCCAGCAGACCTGGACTAGCGCCCCACGAGCAGTACTTC. Complete variable domain (other parts from reference TRBV2 and TRBJ2-7): EPEVTQTPSHQVTQMGQEVILRCVPISNHLYFYWYRQILGQKVEFLVSFYNNEISEKSEIFDDQFSVERPDGSNFTLKIRSTKLEDSAMYFCASRPGLAPHEQYFGPGTRLTVT.

The rearrangement links TRBV7-6 to TRBJ2-5; possible D gene TRBD2, 6 bases. In germline, CDR1 is SGHVS, CDR2 FNYEAQ. This CDR3 is 14 amino acids long. Trimming took off 4 bases at V and 1 base at J, with 10 bases between the two ends. The DNA of the CDR3 is TGTGCCAGCAGCTCGAACGGGGGCCAAGAGACCCAGTACTTC. Amino acid sequence: CASSSNGGQETQYF.